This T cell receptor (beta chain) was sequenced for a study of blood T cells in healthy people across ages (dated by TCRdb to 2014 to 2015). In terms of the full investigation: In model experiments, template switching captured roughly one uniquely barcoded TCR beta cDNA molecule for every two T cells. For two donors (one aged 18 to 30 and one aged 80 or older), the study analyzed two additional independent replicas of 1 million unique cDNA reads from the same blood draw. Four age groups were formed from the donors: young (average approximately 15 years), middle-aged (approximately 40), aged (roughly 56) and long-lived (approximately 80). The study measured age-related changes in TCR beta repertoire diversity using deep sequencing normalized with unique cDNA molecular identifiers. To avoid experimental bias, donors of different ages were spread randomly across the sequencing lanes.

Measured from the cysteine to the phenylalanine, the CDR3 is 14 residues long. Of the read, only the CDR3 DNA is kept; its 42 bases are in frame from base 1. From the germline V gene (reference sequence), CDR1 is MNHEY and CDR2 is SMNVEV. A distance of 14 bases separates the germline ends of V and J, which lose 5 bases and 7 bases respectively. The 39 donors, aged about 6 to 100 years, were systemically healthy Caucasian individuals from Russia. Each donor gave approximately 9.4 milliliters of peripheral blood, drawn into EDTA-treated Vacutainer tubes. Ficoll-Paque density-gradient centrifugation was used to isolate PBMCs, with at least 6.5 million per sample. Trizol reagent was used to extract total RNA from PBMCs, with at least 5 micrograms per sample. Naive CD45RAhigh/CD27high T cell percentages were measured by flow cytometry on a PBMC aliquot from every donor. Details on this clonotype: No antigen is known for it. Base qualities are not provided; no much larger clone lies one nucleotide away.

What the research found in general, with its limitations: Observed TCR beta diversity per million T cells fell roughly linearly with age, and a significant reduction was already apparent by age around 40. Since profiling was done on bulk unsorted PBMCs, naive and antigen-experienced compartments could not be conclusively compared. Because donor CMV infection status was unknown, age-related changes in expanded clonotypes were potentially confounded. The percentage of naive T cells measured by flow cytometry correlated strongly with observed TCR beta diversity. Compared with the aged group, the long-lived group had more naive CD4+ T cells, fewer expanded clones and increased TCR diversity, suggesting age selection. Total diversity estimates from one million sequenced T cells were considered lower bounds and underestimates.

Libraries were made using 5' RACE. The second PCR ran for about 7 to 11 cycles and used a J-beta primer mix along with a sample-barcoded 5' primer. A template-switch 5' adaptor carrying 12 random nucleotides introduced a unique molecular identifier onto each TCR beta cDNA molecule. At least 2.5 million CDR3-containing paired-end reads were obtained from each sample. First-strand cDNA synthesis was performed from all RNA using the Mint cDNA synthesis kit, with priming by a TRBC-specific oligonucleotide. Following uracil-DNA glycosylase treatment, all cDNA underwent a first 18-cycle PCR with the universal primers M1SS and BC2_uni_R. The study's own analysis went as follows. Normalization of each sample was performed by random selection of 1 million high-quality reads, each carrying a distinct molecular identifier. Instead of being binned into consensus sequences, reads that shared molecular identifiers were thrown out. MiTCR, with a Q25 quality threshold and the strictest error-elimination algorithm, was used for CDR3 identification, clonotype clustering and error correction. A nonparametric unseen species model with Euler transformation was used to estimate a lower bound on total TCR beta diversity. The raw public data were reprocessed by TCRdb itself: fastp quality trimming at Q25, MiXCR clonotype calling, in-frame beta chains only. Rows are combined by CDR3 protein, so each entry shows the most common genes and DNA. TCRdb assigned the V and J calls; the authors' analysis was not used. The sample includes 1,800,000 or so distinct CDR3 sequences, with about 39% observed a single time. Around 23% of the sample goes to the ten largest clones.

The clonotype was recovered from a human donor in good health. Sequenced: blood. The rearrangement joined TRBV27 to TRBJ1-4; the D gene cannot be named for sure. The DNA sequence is TGTGCCAGCAGTCCCAGGACCCAGGCTGAAAAACTGTTTTTT. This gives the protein CASSPRTQAEKLFF.